These T cell receptor beta chains were read from a single sample in a study of PD-1 blockade in classical Hodgkin lymphoma. Sequenced by immunoSEQ multiplex PCR; TCRdb stores in-frame clones only, minus some. The sample consists of 80,000 to 100,000 clones, more than 85% of them appearing once. Sequenced material: peripheral blood mononuclear cells (PBMCs), taken before the fourth cycle of nivolumab. These receptors all come from a human donor with classical Hodgkin lymphoma. Both conserved end residues are part of each CDR3. The D gene is left open where the match is weak. Clone size appears in some rows only: once, few, many, or a class for an expanded clone.

>TRBJ2-1|-|-|TRBV11-3
CASSLASGEQFF
TGTGCCAGCAGCTTAGCCTCAGGGGAGCAGTTCTTC
>TRBJ2-3|-|-|TRBV19
CASSVLRGFTDTQYF
TGTGCCAGTAGTGTCCTCAGGGGCTTCACAGATACGCAGTATTTT
>TRBJ1-6|-|-|TRBV20-1
CSASPNSPLHF
TGCAGTGCTAGCCCGAATTCACCCCTCCACTTT
>TRBJ2-7|-|-|TRBV5-4
CASSLASPPYEQYF
TGTGCCAGCAGCTTGGCCAGCCCCCCCTACGAGCAGTACTTC
>TRBJ2-3|TRBD2|-|TRBV13
CASSTRLAGRTDTQYF
TGTGCCAGCAGCACCCGACTAGCGGGACGCACAGATACGCAGTATTTT
>TRBJ1-1|-|-|TRBV28
CASSLVTEGAFF
TGTGCCAGCAGTTTGGTGACAGAGGGAGCTTTCTTT
>TRBJ2-4|-|-|TRBV4-1
CASSLTQGQAKNIQYF
TGCGCCAGCAGCCTAACACAGGGACAAGCCAAAAACATTCAGTACTTC
>TRBJ1-2|TRBD1|-|TRBV10-3
CAIRPQGADGYTF
TGTGCCATCAGGCCCCAGGGGGCGGATGGCTACACCTTC
>TRBJ2-1|-|-|TRBV18
CASSFPRGSAGMNEQFF
TGTGCCAGCTCGTTCCCAAGGGGCAGCGCGGGTATGAATGAGCAGTTCTTC
>TRBJ2-1|TRBD2|few|TRBV15
CATSRPLGGPFNEQFF
TGTGCCACCAGCAGACCGTTGGGAGGGCCTTTCAATGAGCAGTTCTTC
>TRBJ2-5|-|-|TRBV27
CASSSSPRGQETQYF
TGTGCCAGCAGTTCCTCGCCACGGGGCCAAGAGACCCAGTACTTC
>TRBJ2-5|TRBD2|-|TRBV5-1
CASSLDRLAGGETQYF
TGCGCCAGCAGCTTGGATCGACTAGCGGGAGGCGAGACCCAGTACTTC
>TRBJ1-2|TRBD1|-|TRBV6-5
CASSYRGTGINYGYTF
TGTGCCAGCAGTTACCGGGGGACAGGGATCAACTATGGCTACACCTTC
>TRBJ1-5|TRBD1|-|TRBV30
CAWSVFSRQGTRQPQHF
TGTGCCTGGAGTGTATTCTCTAGACAGGGGACCCGTCAGCCCCAGCATTTT
>TRBJ2-3|-|-|TRBV7-3
CASSFQGATDTQYF
TGTGCCAGCAGCTTTCAGGGAGCCACAGATACGCAGTATTTT
>TRBJ1-1|TRBD1|-|TRBV28
CASSRYRGNRNTEAFF
TGTGCCAGCAGCCGTTACAGGGGAAACCGGAACACTGAAGCTTTCTTT
>TRBJ1-1|-|-|TRBV7-9
CASSLVDSEAFF
TGTGCCAGCAGCTTAGTAGACAGTGAAGCTTTCTTT
>TRBJ2-5|-|once|TRBV11-2
CASSLGLYRAAQETQYF
TGTGCCAGCAGCTTAGGCCTCTACAGGGCCGCCCAAGAGACCCAGTACTTC
>TRBJ2-1|-|-|TRBV27
CASRNRGGYYNEQFF
TGTGCCAGCAGAAACAGGGGAGGGTACTACAATGAGCAGTTCTTC
>TRBJ1-5|-|-|TRBV7-2
CASSSFGQPQHF
TGTGCCAGCAGCTCCTTTGGGCAGCCCCAGCATTTT
>TRBJ1-1|-|-|TRBV30
CAWSVGGVGEAFF
TGTGCCTGGAGTGTTGGGGGGGTCGGTGAAGCTTTCTTT
>TRBJ2-1|TRBD2|-|TRBV7-2
CASSPSLWTSGPWDNEQFF
TGTGCCAGCAGCCCTTCCCTTTGGACTAGCGGACCCTGGGACAATGAGCAGTTCTTC
>TRBJ1-5|-|-|TRBV19
CASSIVSRSNQPQHF
TGTGCCAGTAGTATAGTGTCAAGGAGCAATCAGCCCCAGCATTTT
>TRBJ1-2|TRBD1|-|TRBV27
CASSQDRRVYGYTF
TGTGCCAGCAGCCAGGACAGGAGGGTCTATGGCTACACCTTC
>TRBJ2-7|-|-|TRBV10-1
CASSESIRARTYEQYF
TGCGCCAGCAGTGAGTCGATTAGGGCCAGAACCTACGAGCAGTACTTC
>TRBJ2-7|-|-|TRBV7-2
CASSAAPGRWYEQYF
TGTGCCAGCAGCGCGGCCCCGGGACGGTGGTACGAGCAGTACTTC
>TRBJ2-1|-|-|TRBV11-3
CASSPEGSEQFF
TGTGCCAGCAGCCCCGAGGGCAGTGAGCAGTTCTTC
>TRBJ2-6|TRBD1|few|TRBV27
CASSLDGQGAGGANVLTF
TGTGCCAGCAGTTTGGACGGACAGGGGGCGGGTGGGGCCAACGTCCTGACTTTC
>TRBJ1-3|-|few|TRBV11-3
CASSGGPGNTIYF
TGTGCCAGCAGCGGTGGGCCGGGAAACACCATATATTTT
>TRBJ2-3|TRBD2|once|TRBV7-3
CASSLIAGRTDTQYF
TGTGCCAGCAGCTTAATAGCGGGACGCACAGATACGCAGTATTTT
>TRBJ2-5|-|-|TRBV10-3
CAISESSYGGEETQYF
TGTGCCATCAGTGAGTCTTCTTATGGGGGCGAAGAGACCCAGTACTTC
>TRBJ2-2|-|few|TRBV14
CASSHRRQHTGELFF
TGTGCCAGCAGCCATAGAAGGCAGCACACCGGGGAGCTGTTTTTT
>TRBJ2-3|TRBD1|-|TRBV28
CASSTRQGITDTQYF
TGTGCCAGCAGTACCCGACAGGGGATCACAGATACGCAGTATTTT
>TRBJ1-1|-|-|TRBV6-6
CASSSPDRGNTEAFF
TGTGCCAGCAGTTCCCCAGACCGGGGAAACACTGAAGCTTTCTTT
>TRBJ2-1|-|-|TRBV27
CASSLFGDGLRVINEQFF
TGTGCCAGCAGTTTATTTGGGGACGGACTAAGGGTCATCAATGAGCAGTTCTTC